This T cell receptor beta chain was captured in a study of blood T cells in healthy people across ages. In its sample, this clonotype was seen a few times. This CDR3 contains 13 residues. CDR1 and CDR2 (germline): SQVTM, ANQGSEA. Using a J-beta primer mix together with a sample-barcoded 5' primer, a second PCR was run for roughly 6 to 11 cycles. A single record per CDR3 protein comes from TCRdb applying MiXCR to the 5' RACE reads. This sample carries roughly 550,000 distinct CDR3 sequences, around 24% of them seen once, and the ten largest clones take approximately 10%. A further study also used this sample, focusing on T cells of mothers and their children.

Sequencing was performed on blood. The sequence was collected from a boy aged 5 to 17 in good health. The chain combines TRBV29-1 with TRBJ2-5; 7 positions match TRBD2. The better agreement between TRBJ2-1 and the DNA end casts doubt on the J call. DNA of the CDR3: TGCAGCGTGAATAGCGGGCGCTACAATGAGCAGTTCTTC. Protein product: CSVNSGRYNEQFF.